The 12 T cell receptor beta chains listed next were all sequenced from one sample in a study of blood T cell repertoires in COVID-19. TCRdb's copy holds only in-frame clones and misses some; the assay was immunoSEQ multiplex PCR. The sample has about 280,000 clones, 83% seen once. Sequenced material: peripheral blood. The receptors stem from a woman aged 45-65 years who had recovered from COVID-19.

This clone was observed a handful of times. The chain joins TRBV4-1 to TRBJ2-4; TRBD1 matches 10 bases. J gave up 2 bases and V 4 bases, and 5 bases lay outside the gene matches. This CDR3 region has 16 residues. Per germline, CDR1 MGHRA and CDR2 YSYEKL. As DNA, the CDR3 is TGCGCCAGCAGCCCAGACAGGGGGCTTTCCAAAAACATTCAGTACTTC. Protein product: CASSPDRGLSKNIQYF.

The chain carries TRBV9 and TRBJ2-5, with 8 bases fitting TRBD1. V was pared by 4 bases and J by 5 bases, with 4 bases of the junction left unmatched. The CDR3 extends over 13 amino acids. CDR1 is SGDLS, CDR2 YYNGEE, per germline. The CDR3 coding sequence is TGTGCCAGCAGCTCGGACAGGGAGGAGACCCAGTACTTC. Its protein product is CASSSDREETQYF.

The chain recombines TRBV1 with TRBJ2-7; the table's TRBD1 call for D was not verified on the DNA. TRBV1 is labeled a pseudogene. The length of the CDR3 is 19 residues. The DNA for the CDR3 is TGCACCAGCAGCCAAGACCCATCCAGTCCGGACAGGAGATGGTACGAGCAGTACTTC. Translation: CTSSQDPSSPDRRWYEQYF.

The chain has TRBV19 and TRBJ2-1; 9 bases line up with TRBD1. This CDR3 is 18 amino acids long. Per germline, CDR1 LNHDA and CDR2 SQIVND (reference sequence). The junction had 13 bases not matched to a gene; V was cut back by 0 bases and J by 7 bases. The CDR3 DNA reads TGTGCCAGTAGTATAGAAGGGACAGGGTTCGGCGGTCGAAATGAGCAGTTCTTC. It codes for CASSIEGTGFGGRNEQFF.

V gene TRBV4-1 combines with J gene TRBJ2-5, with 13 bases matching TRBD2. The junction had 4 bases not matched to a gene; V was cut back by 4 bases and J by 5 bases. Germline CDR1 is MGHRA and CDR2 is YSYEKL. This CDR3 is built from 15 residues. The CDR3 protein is CASSLGLAGVETQYF. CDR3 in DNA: TGCGCCAGCAGCCTAGGACTAGCGGGAGTGGAGACCCAGTACTTC.

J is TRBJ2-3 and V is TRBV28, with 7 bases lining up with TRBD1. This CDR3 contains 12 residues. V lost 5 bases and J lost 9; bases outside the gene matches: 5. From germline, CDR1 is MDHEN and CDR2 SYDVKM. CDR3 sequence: CASSTGTATQYF. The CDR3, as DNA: TGTGCCAGCAGTACCGGGACAGCGACGCAGTATTTT.

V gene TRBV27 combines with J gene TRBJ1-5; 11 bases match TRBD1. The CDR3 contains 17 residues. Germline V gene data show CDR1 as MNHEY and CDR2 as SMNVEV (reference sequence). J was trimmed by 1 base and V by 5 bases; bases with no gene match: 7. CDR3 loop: CASSTWTGGGSNQPQHF. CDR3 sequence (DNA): TGTGCCAGCAGTACCTGGACAGGGGGCGGGAGCAATCAGCCCCAGCATTTT.

This CDR3 is CASSTDRGHAEQYF. Here the CDR3 DNA reads TGTGCCAGCAGCACAGACAGGGGACATGCCGAGCAGTACTTC. J is TRBJ2-7 and V is TRBV7-2; 8 bases fit TRBD1. Germline trimming cut 5 bases from V and 6 bases from J; bases unmatched to any gene: 9. CDR1 and CDR2 (germline): SGHTA, FQGNSA. This CDR3 region has 14 residues.

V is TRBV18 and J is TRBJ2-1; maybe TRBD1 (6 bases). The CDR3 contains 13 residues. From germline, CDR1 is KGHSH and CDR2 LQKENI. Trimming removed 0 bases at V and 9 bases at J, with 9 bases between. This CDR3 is CASSPPGTSEQFF. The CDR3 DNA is TGTGCCAGCTCACCACCAGGGACATCTGAGCAGTTCTTC.

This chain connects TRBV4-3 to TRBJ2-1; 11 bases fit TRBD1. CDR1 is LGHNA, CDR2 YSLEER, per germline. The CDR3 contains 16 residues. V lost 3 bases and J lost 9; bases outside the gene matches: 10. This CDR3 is CASSQERTGGIGEQFF. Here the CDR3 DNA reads TGCGCCAGCAGCCAGGAAAGGACAGGGGGCATCGGTGAGCAGTTCTTC.

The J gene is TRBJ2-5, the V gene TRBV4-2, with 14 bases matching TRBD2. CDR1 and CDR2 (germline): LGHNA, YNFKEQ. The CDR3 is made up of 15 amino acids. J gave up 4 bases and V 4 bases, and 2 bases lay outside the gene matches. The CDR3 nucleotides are TGTGCCAGCAGCCGTGGGACTAGCGGGGGAGAGACCCAGTACTTC. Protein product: CASSRGTSGGETQYF.

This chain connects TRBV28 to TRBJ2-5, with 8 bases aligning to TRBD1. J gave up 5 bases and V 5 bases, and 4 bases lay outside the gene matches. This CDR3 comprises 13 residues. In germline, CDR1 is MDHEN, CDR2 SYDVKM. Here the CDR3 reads CASSGQGRETQYF. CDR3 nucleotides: TGTGCCAGCAGTGGACAGGGTCGGGAGACCCAGTACTTC.